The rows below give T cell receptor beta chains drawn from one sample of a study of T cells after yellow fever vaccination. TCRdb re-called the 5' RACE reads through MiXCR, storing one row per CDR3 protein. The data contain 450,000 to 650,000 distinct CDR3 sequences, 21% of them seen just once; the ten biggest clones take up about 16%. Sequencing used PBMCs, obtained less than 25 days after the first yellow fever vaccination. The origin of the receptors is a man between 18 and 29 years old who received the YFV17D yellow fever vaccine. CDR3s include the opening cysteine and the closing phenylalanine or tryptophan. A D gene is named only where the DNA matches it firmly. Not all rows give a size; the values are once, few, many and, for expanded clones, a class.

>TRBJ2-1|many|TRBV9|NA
CASSATTYNEQFF
TGTGCCAGCAGCGCAACCACCTACAATGAGCAGTTCTTC
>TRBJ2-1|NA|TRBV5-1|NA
CASSLEPQTYNEQFF
TGCGCCAGCAGCTTGGAACCGCAGACCTACAATGAGCAGTTCTTC
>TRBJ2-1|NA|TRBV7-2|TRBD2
CASSFARGRVSGESSYNEQFF
TGTGCCAGCAGCTTTGCGCGCGGGAGGGTTAGCGGGGAGAGCTCCTACAATGAGCAGTTCTTC
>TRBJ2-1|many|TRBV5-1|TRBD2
CASSEGLAGWNEQFF
TGCGCCAGCAGCGAGGGACTAGCGGGGTGGAATGAGCAGTTCTTC
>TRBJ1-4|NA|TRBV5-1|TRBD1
CASSSTGGRNEKLFF
TGCGCCAGCAGCTCAACAGGGGGACGTAATGAAAAACTGTTTTTT
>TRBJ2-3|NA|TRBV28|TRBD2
CASSSGLAGWDTQYF
TGTGCCAGCAGTTCCGGACTAGCGGGGTGGGATACGCAGTATTTT
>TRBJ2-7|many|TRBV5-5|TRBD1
CASSLDRGSLEQYF
TGTGCCAGCAGCTTGGACAGGGGCAGTCTCGAGCAGTACTTC
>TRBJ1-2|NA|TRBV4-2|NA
CASSQGTRVNYGYTF
TGTGCCAGCAGTCAAGGGACCCGCGTTAACTATGGCTACACCTTC
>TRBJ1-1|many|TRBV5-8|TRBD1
CASSSGGGDTEAFF
TGTGCCAGCAGCTCAGGGGGTGGGGACACTGAAGCTTTCTTT
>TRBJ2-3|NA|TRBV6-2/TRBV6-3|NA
CASKTRDSTDTQYF
TGTGCCAGCAAGACCCGGGACAGCACAGATACGCAGTATTTT
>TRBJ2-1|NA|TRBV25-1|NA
CANSGLRGF
TGTGCCAACTCGGGCCTGCGGGGCTTC
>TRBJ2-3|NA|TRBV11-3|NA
CASSPVGPDTQYF
TGTGCCAGCAGCCCCGTCGGTCCAGATACGCAGTATTTT
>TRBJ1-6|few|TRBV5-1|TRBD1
CASSFGGTDNSPLHF
TGCGCCAGCAGCTTTGGGGGGACAGATAATTCACCCCTCCACTTT
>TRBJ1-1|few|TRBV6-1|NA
CASSPPGGGTAFF
TGTGCCAGCAGCCCTCCTGGGGGGGGGACGGCTTTCTTT
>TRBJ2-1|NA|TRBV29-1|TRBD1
CSVGGGDRNEQFF
TGCAGCGTAGGAGGTGGGGACAGGAATGAGCAGTTCTTC
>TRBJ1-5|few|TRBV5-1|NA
CASSLEANFSNQPQHF
TGCGCCAGCAGCTTGGAGGCAAATTTTAGCAATCAGCCCCAGCATTTT
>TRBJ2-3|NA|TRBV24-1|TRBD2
CATSDYSGVTDTQYF
TGTGCCACCAGTGATTATAGCGGGGTCACAGATACGCAGTATTTT
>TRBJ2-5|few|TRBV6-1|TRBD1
CASSDWGQNKETQYF
TGTGCCAGCAGTGATTGGGGACAGAACAAAGAGACCCAGTACTTC
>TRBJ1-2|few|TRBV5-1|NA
CASSLYRLTESEGYTF
TGCGCCAGCAGCCTTTACCGTTTAACAGAATCTGAGGGCTACACCTTC
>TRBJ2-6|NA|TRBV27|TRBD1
CASSSGQGASGANVLTF
TGTGCCAGCAGTTCCGGACAGGGGGCCTCTGGGGCCAACGTCCTGACTTTC
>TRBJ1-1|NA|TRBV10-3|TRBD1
CAISGQGGQGNAEAFF
TGTGCCATCAGTGGCCAAGGGGGACAGGGGAATGCTGAAGCTTTCTTT
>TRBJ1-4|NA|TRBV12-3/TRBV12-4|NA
CASIYLNLGTAHEKLFF
TGTGCCAGCATTTACCTAAACCTCGGCACAGCTCATGAAAAACTGTTTTTT
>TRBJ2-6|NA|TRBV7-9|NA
CASSWINRANVLTF
TGTGCCAGCAGCTGGATTAATAGGGCCAACGTCCTGACTTTC
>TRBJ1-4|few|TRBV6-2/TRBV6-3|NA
CASTPEESEKLFF
TGTGCCAGCACTCCCGAAGAAAGTGAAAAACTGTTTTTT
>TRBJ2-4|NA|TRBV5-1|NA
CASSGTGTTQNIQYF
TGCGCCAGCAGCGGCACCGGGACAACTCAAAACATTCAGTACTTC
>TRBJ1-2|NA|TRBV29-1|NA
CSVDSIDKPYGYTF
TGCAGCGTTGACAGTATTGATAAGCCCTATGGCTACACCTTC
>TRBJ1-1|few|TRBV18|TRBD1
CASSQGQGGTEAFF
TGTGCCAGCTCACAGGGACAGGGCGGGACTGAAGCTTTCTTT
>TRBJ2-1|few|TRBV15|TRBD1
CATSRDGQASYNEQFF
TGTGCCACCAGCAGGGATGGACAGGCGTCCTACAATGAGCAGTTCTTC
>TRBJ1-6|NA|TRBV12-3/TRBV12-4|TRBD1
CASGGRDSGLSPLHF
TGTGCCAGCGGTGGCCGGGACAGCGGACTTTCACCCCTCCACTTT
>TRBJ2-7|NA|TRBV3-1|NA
CASSQGLGSEQYF
TGTGCCAGCAGCCAAGGGTTGGGGAGCGAGCAGTACTTC
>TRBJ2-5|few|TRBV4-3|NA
CASSQSWQQVPETQYF
TGCGCCAGCAGCCAAAGCTGGCAGCAAGTCCCAGAGACCCAGTACTTC
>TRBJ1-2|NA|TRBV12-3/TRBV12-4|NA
CASSLVGAADYGYTF
TGTGCCAGCAGTTTAGTGGGGGCGGCGGACTATGGCTACACCTTC
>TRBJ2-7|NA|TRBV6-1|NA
CASRTPGTAEQYF
TGTGCCAGCAGAACGCCAGGGACGGCCGAGCAGTACTTC
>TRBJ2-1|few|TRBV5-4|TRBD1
CASSLALGGSEQFF
TGTGCCAGCAGCTTGGCACTAGGGGGCTCTGAGCAGTTCTTC
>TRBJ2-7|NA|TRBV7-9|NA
CASSPPDSNYYEQYF
TGTGCCAGCAGCCCCCCCGACAGTAACTACTACGAGCAGTACTTC
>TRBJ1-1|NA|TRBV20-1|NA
CSARGWEGMNTEAFF
TGCAGTGCAAGGGGGTGGGAGGGGATGAACACTGAAGCTTTCTTT
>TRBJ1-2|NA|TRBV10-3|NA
CAISRDGPNYGYTF
TGTGCCATCAGTCGGGACGGACCTAACTATGGCTACACCTTC
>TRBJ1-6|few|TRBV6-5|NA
CASSYAGSLNSPLHF
TGTGCCAGCAGTTACGCCGGGAGCCTTAATTCACCCCTCCACTTT
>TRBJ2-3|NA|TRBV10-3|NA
CAISEPSGGLHTDTQYF
TGTGCCATCAGTGAGCCATCTGGGGGCCTACACACAGATACGCAGTATTTT
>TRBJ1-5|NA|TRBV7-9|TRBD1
CASSPGRQGVDQPQHF
TGTGCCAGCAGCCCCGGGAGGCAGGGGGTGGATCAGCCCCAGCATTTT
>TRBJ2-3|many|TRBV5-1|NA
CASSLVGVVTDTQYF
TGCGCCAGCAGCTTGGTGGGGGTTGTAACAGATACGCAGTATTTT
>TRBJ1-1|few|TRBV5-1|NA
CASSFGAGGTEAFF
TGCGCCAGCAGCTTCGGGGCTGGAGGAACTGAAGCTTTCTTT
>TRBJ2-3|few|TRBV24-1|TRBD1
CATSDTGTGDTDTQYF
TGTGCCACCAGTGACACCGGGACAGGGGACACAGATACGCAGTATTTT
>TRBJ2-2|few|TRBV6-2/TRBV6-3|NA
CASSYSFTGELFF
TGTGCCAGCAGTTACTCTTTCACCGGGGAGCTGTTTTTT
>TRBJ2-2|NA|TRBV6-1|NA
CASSPWVSANTGELFF
TGTGCCAGCAGTCCCTGGGTCTCCGCGAACACCGGGGAGCTGTTTTTT
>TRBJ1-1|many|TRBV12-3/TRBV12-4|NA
CASSFPTVNTEAFF
TGTGCCAGCAGTTTCCCGACAGTGAACACTGAAGCTTTCTTT